These 32 T cell receptor beta chains originate from one sample sequenced in a study of cytomegalovirus exposure and HLA in healthy donors. Primers included in the PCR were 60 Vbeta and 13 Jbeta primers. Clones were read by immunoSEQ multiplex PCR, and TCRdb kept only the in-frame ones, dropping some. The listing records about 91,000 clones. Sequences were obtained from PBMCs. These receptors were obtained from a woman in her twenties or thirties in good health and CMV-seronegative.

V and J are TRBV7-3 and TRBJ2-1, with TRBD1 identical over 11 bases. The CDR3 loop spans 15 amino acids. Per the germline V gene, CDR1 is SGHTA and CDR2 is FQGTGA. The V and J ends lost 5 bases and 4 bases, in that order; junction bases with no gene match: 4. The CDR3 here is CASSLGQGAYNEQFF. The CDR3 DNA follows: TGTGCCAGCAGCCTCGGACAGGGGGCATACAATGAGCAGTTCTTC.

V gene TRBV6-5 combines with J gene TRBJ2-3, with a weak D call TRBD2 (5 bases). The germline V gene encodes CDR1 MNHEY and CDR2 SVGAGI. The CDR3 extends over 12 amino acids. Trimming removed 6 bases from V and 5 bases from J, with 9 bases in between. Written as DNA, the CDR3 is TGTGCCAGCAGAGCAGGAGGAGATACGCAGTATTTT. Its translation is CASRAGGDTQYF.

The chain recombines TRBV6-5 with TRBJ1-2, with 9 bases that match TRBD1. V shed 6 bases and J 14 bases; nucleotides not matched to a gene: 13. Germline values: CDR1 MNHEY, CDR2 SVGAGI. The CDR3 runs 13 residues. In nucleotides, the CDR3 is TGTGCCAGCAGCCCAGGTGGGACAGGGTCGAAAACCTTC. Translating it yields CASSPGGTGSKTF.

The CDR3 loop is CASSSAGTGDHEQYF. The CDR3 DNA follows: TGTGCCAGCAGTTCTGCCGGGACAGGGGACCACGAGCAGTACTTC. The rearrangement uses TRBV28 and TRBJ2-7, with TRBD1 matching 10 bases. CDR3 size: 15 residues. The ends lost 4 bases at V and 5 bases at J; junction bases unmatched: 8. Per germline, CDR1 MDHEN and CDR2 SYDVKM.

The CDR3 region has the DNA TGCAGCGTTGGGCTAGGAGGAGATACGCAGTATTTT. It translates to CSVGLGGDTQYF. This chain connects TRBV29-1 to TRBJ2-3, with D possibly TRBD2 on 5 matching bases. The CDR3 runs to 12 residues. Trimming took 4 bases from V and 5 from J, leaving 10 bases between them. The germline gives CDR1 SQVTM, CDR2 ANQGSEA.

V is TRBV7-8 and J is TRBJ1-4; 7 nucleotides match TRBD1. CDR3 length equals 15 residues. Germline values: CDR1 SGHVS, CDR2 FQNEAQ. The V and J ends lost 5 bases and 8 bases, in that order; junction bases with no gene match: 11. The CDR3 here is CASSLSRGFLEKLFF. The CDR3 coding sequence is TGTGCCAGCAGCCTAAGCAGGGGGTTTTTGGAAAAACTGTTTTTT.

The rearrangement links TRBV11-3 to TRBJ2-3; the match to TRBD2 covers 7 bases. Trimming took 5 bases from V and 5 from J; bases not matched to a gene: 10. CDR1 and CDR2 (germline): SGHNT, YENEEA. This CDR3 spans 15 amino acids. This chain's CDR3 is CASSEGLGAQDTQYF. The DNA of the CDR3 is TGTGCCAGCAGCGAAGGACTAGGGGCCCAAGATACGCAGTATTTT.

The gene calls are TRBV27 and TRBJ2-5; D may be TRBD2 (6 bases). Germline-derived CDR1 and CDR2 are MNHEY and SMNVEV (reference sequence). There are 13 residues in the CDR3. Trimming removed 7 bases from V and 4 bases from J, with 13 bases in between. For the CDR3, the DNA is TGTGCCAGCACCGCGGGGTCGGGAGAGACCCAGTACTTC. This gives the protein CASTAGSGETQYF.

The gene calls are TRBV6-1 and TRBJ1-1, with a possible D match to TRBD1 (6 bases). This CDR3 is 15 amino acids long. V was cut by 5 bases and J by 1 base, with 14 bases left in between. Germline V CDR1 and CDR2: MNHNS, SASEGT. CDR3 nucleotide sequence: TGTGCCAGCAGTCCGTTTGGGGGACAGAACACTGAAGCTTTCTTT. It specifies CASSPFGGQNTEAFF.

The V call is TRBV27, the J call TRBJ2-3; no firm D call. V dropped 3 bases and J dropped 3 bases, with 7 bases sitting between them. CDR1 MNHEY and CDR2 SMNVEV come from the germline V gene (reference sequence). This CDR3 contains 13 residues. CDR3 loop: CASSFSSTDTQYF. The CDR3 DNA is TGTGCCAGCAGTTTCAGTTCGACAGATACGCAGTATTTT.

The chain uses TRBV6-1 and TRBJ1-5; D not certain. The CDR3 contains 13 residues. Germline CDR1 MNHNS, CDR2 SASEGT. Trimming took off 2 bases at V and 4 bases at J, with 6 bases between the two ends. This CDR3 is CASSEIQNQPQHF. The CDR3 DNA sequence: TGTGCCAGCAGTGAAATCCAGAATCAGCCCCAGCATTTT.

The chain carries TRBV19 and TRBJ1-1; possibly TRBD1 for D (6 bases). Trimming left V 6 bases short and J 1 base short, with 15 bases between. CDR3 length: 15 amino acids. Germline loops: CDR1 LNHDA, CDR2 SQIVND (reference sequence). The CDR3 sequence is CASSPGQGWNTEAFF. The CDR3 bases are TGTGCCAGTAGCCCGGGCCAGGGGTGGAACACTGAAGCTTTCTTT. Full variable domain (missing parts from reference TRBV19 and TRBJ1-1): DGGITQSPKYLFRKEGQNVTLSCEQNLNHDAMYWYRQDPGQGLRLIYYSQIVNDFQKGDIAEGYSVSREKKESFPLTVTSAQKNPTAFYLCASSPGQGWNTEAFFGQGTRLTVV.

The chain uses TRBV19 and TRBJ1-3; D gene unclear. The closer fit of TRBJ2-2 to the DNA end suggests the J call may be wrong. The CDR3 consists of 13 residues. Germline lookup yields CDR1 LNHDA and CDR2 SQIVND (reference sequence). Here the CDR3 DNA reads TGTGCCAGTAGTCCCGACGTAACCGGGGAGCTGTTTTTT. This translates into CASSPDVTGELFF.

The genes are TRBV11-2 and TRBJ2-7; 10 positions match TRBD2. The CDR3 has 16 residues. The germline CDR1 and CDR2 sequences are SGHAT and FQNNGV. V lost 0 bases to trimming and J lost 2 bases; unmatched junction nucleotides: 4. CDR3: CASSLEPSGSPYEQYF. CDR3 DNA: TGTGCCAGCAGCTTAGAGCCTAGCGGGAGCCCCTACGAGCAGTACTTC. Drawing the rest from reference TRBV11-2 and TRBJ2-7, the complete variable domain is EAGVAQSPRYKIIEKRQSVAFWCNPISGHATLYWYQQILGQGPKLLIQFQNNGVVDDSQLPKDRFSAERLKGVDSTLKIQPAKLEDSAVYLCASSLEPSGSPYEQYFGPGTRLTVT.

The rearrangement uses TRBV29-1 and TRBJ1-1; 7 nucleotides match TRBD1. V gave up 6 bases and J gave up 0 bases; unmatched junction bases: 4. The CDR3 totals 13 residues. Germline CDR1 reads SQVTM; CDR2 reads ANQGSEA. The CDR3 loop is CSVNRGLNTEAFF. The CDR3 DNA reads as TGCAGCGTAAACAGGGGATTGAACACTGAAGCTTTCTTT.

The V gene is TRBV5-1, the J gene TRBJ2-1; 13 bases map to TRBD2. CDR1 is SGHRS and CDR2 is YFSETQ in the germline V gene. The CDR3 covers 16 residues. The V and J ends lost 8 bases and 4 bases, in that order; junction bases with no gene match: 9. As DNA, the CDR3 is TGCGCCAGTGGATCCGGGACTAGCGGGACGTACAATGAGCAGTTCTTC. Protein product: CASGSGTSGTYNEQFF.

This chain links TRBV2 with TRBJ1-1; D might be TRBD1 (6 bases). The ends were cut back, 0 bases at V and 5 bases at J, with 31 bases in the middle. The CDR3 is made up of 21 amino acids. Looked up from germline, CDR1 is SNHLY and CDR2 is FYNNEI. CDR3: CASSEAGPRRGRGSMGTEAFF. CDR3 coding DNA: TGTGCCAGCAGTGAAGCCGGCCCCAGGCGGGGGCGGGGGTCGATGGGGACTGAAGCTTTCTTT.

The chain employs TRBV7-9 and TRBJ1-1; 7 positions match TRBD1. CDR1 is SEHNR, CDR2 FQNEAQ, per germline (reference sequence). The CDR3 totals 16 residues. Trimming took 3 bases from V and 5 from J; bases not matched to a gene: 12. This chain's CDR3 is CASSFPPPDRATEAFF. As DNA, the CDR3 is TGTGCCAGCAGCTTCCCCCCGCCTGACAGGGCAACTGAAGCTTTCTTT. Full variable domain (missing parts from reference TRBV7-9 and TRBJ1-1): DTGVSQNPRHKITKRGQNVTFRCDPISEHNRLYWYRQTLGQGPEFLTYFQNEAQLEKSRLLSDRFSAERPKGSFSTLEIQRTEQGDSAMYLCASSFPPPDRATEAFFGQGTRLTVV.

The rearrangement links TRBV9 to TRBJ2-7, with 11 bases fitting TRBD2. The CDR3 extends over 15 amino acids. V shed 0 bases, J shed 4 bases, and the junction held 3 bases outside the gene matches. CDR1 and CDR2 (germline): SGDLS, YYNGEE. CDR3 loop: CASSVGLAGTYEQYF. Written as DNA, the CDR3 is TGTGCCAGCAGCGTAGGACTAGCGGGAACATACGAGCAGTACTTC.

The chain carries TRBV4-2 and TRBJ2-2; D is possibly TRBD2 (6 bases). Per germline, CDR1 LGHNA and CDR2 YNFKEQ. The CDR3 has 16 residues. Trimming took off 0 bases at V and 6 bases at J, with 14 bases between the two ends. The DNA of the CDR3 is TGTGCCAGCAGCCAAGATCAGACTAGTAAGGCCGGGGAGCTGTTTTTT. Its translation: CASSQDQTSKAGELFF.

This chain connects TRBV7-8 to TRBJ2-3; 9 bases line up with TRBD2. The germline gives CDR1 SGHVS, CDR2 FQNEAQ. This CDR3 has 17 residues. J gave up 0 bases and V 5 bases, and 9 bases lay outside the gene matches. The CDR3 region is CASSSLKRGDSTDTQYF. For the CDR3, the DNA is TGTGCCAGCAGCAGCCTTAAGCGGGGGGATAGCACAGATACGCAGTATTTT.

As DNA, the CDR3 is TGTGCCAGCAGTGATTGGCCGCCGCGGGGCCAAGCTAACTATGGCTACACCTTC. Its protein is CASSDWPPRGQANYGYTF. V gene TRBV6-1 combines with J gene TRBJ1-2; a possible D gene is TRBD1 (5 bases). Trimming left V 3 bases short and J 0 bases short, with 20 bases between. The germline V gene encodes CDR1 MNHNS and CDR2 SASEGT. CDR3 size: 18 residues.

The J gene is TRBJ2-7, the V gene TRBV10-3; no firm D call. The CDR3 length is 13 residues. V was cut by 6 bases and J by 0 bases, with 9 bases left in between. The germline gives CDR1 ENHRY, CDR2 SYGVKD. The DNA for the CDR3 is TGTGCCATCAGAGAGACGGTCTCCTACGAGCAGTACTTC. This sequence encodes CAIRETVSYEQYF.

The gene calls are TRBV5-5 and TRBJ2-2; D might be TRBD2 (5 bases). This CDR3 is built from 14 residues. The germline V gene has CDR1 SGHKS and CDR2 YYEKEE (reference sequence). The V end was cut by 4 bases, the J end by 7 bases, with 14 bases between. This chain's CDR3 is CASSPGRVDGELFF. CDR3 DNA: TGTGCCAGCAGCCCGGGAAGGGTGGACGGGGAGCTGTTTTTT.

The CDR3 sequence: CATSRRTENTEAFF. In DNA, the CDR3 is TGTGCCACCAGCAGGAGGACAGAAAACACTGAAGCTTTCTTT. The chain is built from TRBV15 and TRBJ1-1; D is perhaps TRBD1 (6 bases). The V gene's germline CDR1 is LNHNV and CDR2 YYDKDF (reference sequence). The CDR3 sequence is 14 residues long. V lost 3 bases, J lost 2 bases, and 10 bases lay in between.

The rearrangement links TRBV6-1 to TRBJ1-5; D remains ambiguous. V gave up 8 bases and J gave up 0 bases, with 5 bases separating them. Germline lookup yields CDR1 MNHNS and CDR2 SASEGT. The CDR3 contains 12 residues. The chain's CDR3 is CASRYSNQPQHF. Written as DNA, the CDR3 is TGTGCCAGCCGTTATAGCAATCAGCCCCAGCATTTT.

V gene TRBV28 combines with J gene TRBJ2-7; TRBD2 aligns across 7 bases. With 7 bases clipped from V and 7 bases from J, the junction kept 10 bases outside the gene matches. The CDR3 totals 13 residues. Germline loops: CDR1 MDHEN, CDR2 SYDVKM. As DNA, the CDR3 is TGTGCCAGCAATGATTTGGGGGGGAGAGAGCAGTACTTC. This gives the protein CASNDLGGREQYF. Filled out from reference TRBV28 and TRBJ2-7, the complete variable domain reads DVKVTQSSRYLVKRTGEKVFLECVQDMDHENMFWYRQDPGLGLRLIYFSYDVKMKEKGDIPEGYSVSREKKERFSLILESASTNQTSMYLCASNDLGGREQYFGPGTRLTVT.

The chain joins TRBV7-9 to TRBJ1-2, with TRBD1 matching over 7 bases. Germline-derived CDR1 and CDR2 are SEHNR and FQNEAQ (reference sequence). The CDR3 spans 15 residues. J gave up 0 bases and V 5 bases, and 6 bases lay outside the gene matches. The chain's CDR3 is CASSTPGGPNYGYTF. CDR3 bases: TGTGCCAGCAGCACCCCAGGGGGACCTAACTATGGCTACACCTTC.

About this clone: Other nucleotide sequences from this sample produce the same CDR3. The rearrangement links TRBV27 to TRBJ2-7; D possibly corresponds to TRBD1 (6 bases). The CDR3 spans 14 residues. Germline CDR1 MNHEY, CDR2 SMNVEV (reference sequence). With 6 bases removed from V and 2 bases from J, the gap between germline ends came to 14 bases. DNA of the CDR3: TGTGCCAGCAGCCCGACAGGAGTTACCTACGAGCAGTACTTC. It yields the protein CASSPTGVTYEQYF.

The chain couples TRBV15 to TRBJ2-1; D is undetermined. The V gene lost 7 bases and the J gene lost 0 bases, with 10 bases spanning the gap. CDR1 and CDR2 (germline): LNHNV, YYDKDF (reference sequence). This CDR3 spans 14 amino acids. CDR3 DNA sequence: TGTGCCACCACCCTTCGGAGCTCCTACAATGAGCAGTTCTTC. Protein product: CATTLRSSYNEQFF.

The CDR3 nucleotides read TGTGCCAGCAGGGGGGGAGTCGATGAAAAACTGTTTTTT. Translated: CASRGGVDEKLFF. V usage is TRBV28 and J usage is TRBJ1-4; TRBD1 might be the D (5 bases). V was trimmed by 6 bases and J by 6 bases, leaving 11 bases between them. CDR1 is MDHEN and CDR2 is SYDVKM in the germline V gene. The length of the CDR3 is 13 residues.

This chain uses TRBV5-1 with TRBJ1-4; TRBD1 matches at 8 bases. The length of the CDR3 is 15 residues. Germline V gives CDR1 SGHRS, CDR2 YFSETQ. V was clipped by 5 bases and J by 5 bases; unmatched bases: 8. As DNA, the CDR3 is TGCGCCAGCAGAGTGGCTGGACAGGGCAATGAAAAACTGTTTTTT. This codes for CASRVAGQGNEKLFF.